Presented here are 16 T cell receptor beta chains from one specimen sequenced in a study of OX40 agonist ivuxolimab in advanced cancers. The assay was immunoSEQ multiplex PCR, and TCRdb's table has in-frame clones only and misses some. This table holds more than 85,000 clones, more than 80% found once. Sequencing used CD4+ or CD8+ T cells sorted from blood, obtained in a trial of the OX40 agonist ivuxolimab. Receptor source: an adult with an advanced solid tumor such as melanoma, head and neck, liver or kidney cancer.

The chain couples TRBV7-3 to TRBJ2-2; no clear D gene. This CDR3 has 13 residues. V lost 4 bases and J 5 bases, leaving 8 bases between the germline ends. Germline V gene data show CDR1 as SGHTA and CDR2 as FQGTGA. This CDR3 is CASSSQPTGELFF. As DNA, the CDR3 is TGTGCCAGCAGCTCCCAACCGACCGGGGAGCTGTTTTTT.

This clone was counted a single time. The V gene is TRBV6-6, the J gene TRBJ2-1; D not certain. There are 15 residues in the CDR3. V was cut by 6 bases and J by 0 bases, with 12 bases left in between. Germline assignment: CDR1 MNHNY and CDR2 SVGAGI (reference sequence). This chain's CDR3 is CASRRSKSSYNEQFF. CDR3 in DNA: TGTGCCAGCAGGCGATCGAAGAGCTCCTACAATGAGCAGTTCTTC.

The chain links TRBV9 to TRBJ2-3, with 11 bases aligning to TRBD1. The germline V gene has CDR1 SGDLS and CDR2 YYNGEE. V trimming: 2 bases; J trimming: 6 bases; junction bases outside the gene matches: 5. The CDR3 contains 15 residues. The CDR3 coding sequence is TGTGCCAGCAGCGTCGGGACAGGGGGAAGGGATACGCAGTATTTT. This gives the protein CASSVGTGGRDTQYF.

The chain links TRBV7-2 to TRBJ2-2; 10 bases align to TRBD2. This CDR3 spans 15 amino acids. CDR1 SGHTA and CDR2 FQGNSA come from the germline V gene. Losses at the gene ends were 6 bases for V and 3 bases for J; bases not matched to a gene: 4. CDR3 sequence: CASRWTSGDTGELFF. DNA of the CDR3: TGTGCCAGCAGATGGACTAGCGGAGACACCGGGGAGCTGTTTTTT.

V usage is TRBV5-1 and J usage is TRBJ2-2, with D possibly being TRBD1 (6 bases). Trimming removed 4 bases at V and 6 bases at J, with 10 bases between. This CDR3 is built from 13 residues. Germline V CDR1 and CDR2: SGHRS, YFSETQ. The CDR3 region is CASSDGQPGELFF. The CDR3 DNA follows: TGCGCCAGCAGCGACGGACAGCCCGGGGAGCTGTTTTTT.

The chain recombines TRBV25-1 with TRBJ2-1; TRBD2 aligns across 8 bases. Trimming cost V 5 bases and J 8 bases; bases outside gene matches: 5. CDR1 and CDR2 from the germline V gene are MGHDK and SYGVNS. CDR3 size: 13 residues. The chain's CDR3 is CASSLREGYEQFF. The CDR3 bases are TGTGCCAGCAGTCTTCGGGAGGGCTATGAGCAGTTCTTC.

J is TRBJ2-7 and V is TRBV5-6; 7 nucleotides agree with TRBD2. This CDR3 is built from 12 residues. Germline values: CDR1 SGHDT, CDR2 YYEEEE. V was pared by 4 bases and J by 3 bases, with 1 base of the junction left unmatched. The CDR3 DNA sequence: TGTGCCAGCAGCCCGGGAGGCTACGAGCAGTACTTC. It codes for CASSPGGYEQYF.

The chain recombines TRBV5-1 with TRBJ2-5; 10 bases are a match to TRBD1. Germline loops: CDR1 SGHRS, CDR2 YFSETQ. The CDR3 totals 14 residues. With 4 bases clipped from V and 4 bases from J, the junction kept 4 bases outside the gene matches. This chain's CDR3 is CASSPGQGRETQYF. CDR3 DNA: TGCGCCAGCAGCCCGGGACAGGGGCGAGAGACCCAGTACTTC. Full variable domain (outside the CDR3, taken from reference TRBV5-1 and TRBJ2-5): KAGVTQTPRYLIKTRGQQVTLSCSPISGHRSVSWYQQTPGQGLQFLFEYFSETQRNKGNFPGRFSGRQFSNSRSEMNVSTLELGDSALYLCASSPGQGRETQYFGPGTRLLVL.

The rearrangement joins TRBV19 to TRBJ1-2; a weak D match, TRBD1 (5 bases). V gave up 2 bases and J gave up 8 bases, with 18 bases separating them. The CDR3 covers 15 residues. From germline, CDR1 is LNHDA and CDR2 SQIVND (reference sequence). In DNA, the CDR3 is TGTGCCAGTAGTATAAAGGGACCCCCGAAAGAGGGCTACACCTTC. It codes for CASSIKGPPKEGYTF.

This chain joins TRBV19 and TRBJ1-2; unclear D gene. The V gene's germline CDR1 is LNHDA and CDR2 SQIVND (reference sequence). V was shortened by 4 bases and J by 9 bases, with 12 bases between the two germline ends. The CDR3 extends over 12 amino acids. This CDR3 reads CASSTGVDRYTF. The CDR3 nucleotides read TGTGCCAGTAGTACCGGAGTCGATCGCTACACCTTC.

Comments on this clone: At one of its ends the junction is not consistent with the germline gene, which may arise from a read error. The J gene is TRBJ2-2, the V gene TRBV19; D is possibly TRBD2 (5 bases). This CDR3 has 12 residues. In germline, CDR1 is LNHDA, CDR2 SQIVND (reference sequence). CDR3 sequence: CASSQSPGKLFF. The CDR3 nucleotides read TGTGCCAGTAGTCAATCCCCCGGGAAGCTGTTTTTT.

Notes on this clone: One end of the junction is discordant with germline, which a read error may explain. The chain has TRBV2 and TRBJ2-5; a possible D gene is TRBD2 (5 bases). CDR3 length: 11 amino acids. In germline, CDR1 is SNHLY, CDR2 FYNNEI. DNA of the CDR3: TGTGCCAGCAGTGTCGGGGTGTCCCCCGACTTC. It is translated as CASSVGVSPDF.

The CDR3 bases are TGTGCCAGCAGACCTTCTGCGCGGGAGGGGGAGACCCAGTACTTC. This gives the protein CASRPSAREGETQYF. This chain connects TRBV6-6 to TRBJ2-5; TRBD2 matches at 9 bases. Germline V gives CDR1 MNHNY, CDR2 SVGAGI (reference sequence). Losses at the gene ends were 6 bases for V and 5 bases for J; bases not matched to a gene: 10. CDR3 length equals 15 residues.

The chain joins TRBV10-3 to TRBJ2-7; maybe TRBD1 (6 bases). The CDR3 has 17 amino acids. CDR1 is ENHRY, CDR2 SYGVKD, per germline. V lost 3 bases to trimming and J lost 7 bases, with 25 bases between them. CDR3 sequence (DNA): TGTGCCATCAGTGACCTCAGGGGTCCAGGGACCCCGGGAGAGCAGTACTTC. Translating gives CAISDLRGPGTPGEQYF.

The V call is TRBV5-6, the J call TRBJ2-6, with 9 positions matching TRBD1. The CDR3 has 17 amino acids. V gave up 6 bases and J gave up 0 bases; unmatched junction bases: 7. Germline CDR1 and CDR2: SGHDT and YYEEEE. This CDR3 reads CASIRTGVFSGANVLTF. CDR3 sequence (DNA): TGTGCCAGCATCCGGACAGGGGTGTTCTCTGGGGCCAACGTCCTGACTTTC.

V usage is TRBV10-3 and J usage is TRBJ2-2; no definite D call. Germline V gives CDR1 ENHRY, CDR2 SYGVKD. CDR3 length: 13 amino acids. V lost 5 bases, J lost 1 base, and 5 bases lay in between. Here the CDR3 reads CAISPQNTGELFF. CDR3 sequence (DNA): TGTGCCATCAGTCCCCAGAACACCGGGGAGCTGTTTTTT.